This T cell receptor (beta chain) is from a study of blood T cell repertoires in COVID-19. The wider study: Samples representing acute and convalescent COVID-19 were sourced from the United States, Italy and Spain. PBMCs, B-cell-depleted T cells, or T cells were the source of the cDNA or gDNA that made up the material.

Per the original methods: Researchers report that nucleated cell counts were estimated from reference gene primer amplification. Clones were sequenced by immunoSEQ multiplex PCR, and TCRdb holds only the in-frame ones, with some missing. The V and J calls and clone size come from that table; D and trimming were worked out from the DNA. The sample records some 22,000 clones, around four fifths being singletons. Per germline, CDR1 SNHLY and CDR2 FYNNEI. The length of the CDR3 is 15 residues. With V trimmed by 3 bases and J by 5 bases, 7 bases remained unmatched. The TCR sequence derives from an elderly man with active or convalescent COVID-19. Source material: peripheral blood. V and J are TRBV2 and TRBJ1-5; the match to TRBD1 covers 7 bases. The CDR3 coding sequence is TGTGCCAGCAGTGACTTACAGGGGTGGGATCAGCCCCAGCATTTT. It translates to CASSDLQGWDQPQHF.